Reported below is one TCR beta chain. Its antigen is still unknown. In the sorted-subset replicate PCRs, 150 to 250 ng DNA, tens of thousands of T cell genomes, was used. TCRdb's table, derived via immunoSEQ multiplex PCR, lists solely in-frame clones and lacks some. The sample carries hundreds of thousands of clones, 90% to 97% recorded once. Naive CD8 cells were CD45RO-negative, positively selected for CCR7, excluding terminally differentiated effector memory CD45RA+ cells. J was trimmed by 6 bases and V by 6 bases; bases with no gene match: 10. This CDR3 spans 15 amino acids. From germline, CDR1 is MDHEN and CDR2 SYDVKM. These data are taken from a study of shared clonotypes between healthy human individuals. Study-level background: Contributing individuals were two females and a few males aged 18 to 49. General study results and limits: The study found lower generation probabilities in non-shared clonotypes than in those shared by all four donors. A handful of donors showed sharing of roughly 5% of naive CD4 clonotypes.

The sequence was obtained from a woman in her 30s in good health. Sequenced material: naive CD8+ T cells sorted from blood. The J gene is TRBJ2-2, the V gene TRBV28, with 7 bases aligning to TRBD1. The CDR3 nucleotides are TGTGCCAGCAGCTTTTTGACAGGGAAAGCCGGGGAGCTGTTTTTT. Residues: CASSFLTGKAGELFF. The full variable domain, in which reference TRBV28 and TRBJ2-2 provide the parts outside the CDR3, is DVKVTQSSRYLVKRTGEKVFLECVQDMDHENMFWYRQDPGLGLRLIYFSYDVKMKEKGDIPEGYSVSREKKERFSLILESASTNQTSMYLCASSFLTGKAGELFFGEGSRLTVL.